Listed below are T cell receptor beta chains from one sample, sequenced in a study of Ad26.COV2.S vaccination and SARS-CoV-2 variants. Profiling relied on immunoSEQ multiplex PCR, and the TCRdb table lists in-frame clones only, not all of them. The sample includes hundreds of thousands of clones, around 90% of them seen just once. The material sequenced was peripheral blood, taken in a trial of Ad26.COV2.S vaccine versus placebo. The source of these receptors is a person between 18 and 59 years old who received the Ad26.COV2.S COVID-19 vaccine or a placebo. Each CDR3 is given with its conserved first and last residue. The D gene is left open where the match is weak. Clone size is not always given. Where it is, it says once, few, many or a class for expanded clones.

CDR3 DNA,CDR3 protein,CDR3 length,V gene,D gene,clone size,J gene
TGTGCCAGCAGCCTTAAACAGGGGTTGGGCACTGAAGCTTTCTTT,CASSLKQGLGTEAFF,15,TRBV5-6,TRBD1,.,TRBJ1-1
TGCGCCAGCAGCCAAGATGTGAAGCAGTTCTTC,CASSQDVKQFF,11,TRBV4-1,.,.,TRBJ2-1
TGTGCCAGCAGCGACTACCTGAACTCCCCCTGGGGTGAAGCTTTCTTT,CASSDYLNSPWGEAFF,16,TRBV9,.,few,TRBJ1-1
TGTGCCAGCAGCCCGGCCGGCAGCTCAAACACTGAAGCTTTCTTT,CASSPAGSSNTEAFF,15,TRBV7-3,.,.,TRBJ1-1
TGTGCCAGCAGCTTGTACGACAGTAGCAATCAGCCCCAGCATTTT,CASSLYDSSNQPQHF,15,TRBV5-8,.,.,TRBJ1-5
TGTGCCAGCAGTCCGTCGGGGACTAGGAGCACAGATACGCAGTATTTT,CASSPSGTRSTDTQYF,16,TRBV7-9,TRBD2,.,TRBJ2-3
TGTGCCAGCAGCCAAGAGGGGAGAACAGGTCGGGGCACCGGGGAGCTGTTTTTT,CASSQEGRTGRGTGELFF,18,TRBV14,.,.,TRBJ2-2
TGTGCCAGCAGCCAGAGCCACAGGGGGCAAGAGACCCAGTACTTC,CASSQSHRGQETQYF,15,TRBV3-1/TRBV3-2,TRBD1,.,TRBJ2-5
TGTGCCAGAAGCTTGGCCTGCGGAGACTTCTATGGCTACACCTTC,CARSLACGDFYGYTF,15,TRBV5-3,.,.,TRBJ1-2
TGTGCCAGTAGTCCCCAGCGAGGCACAGATACGCAGTATTTT,CASSPQRGTDTQYF,14,TRBV19,.,.,TRBJ2-3
TGTGCCAGCAGCTCCCCGGACGGGAGCACAGATACGCAGTATTTT,CASSSPDGSTDTQYF,15,TRBV27,.,.,TRBJ2-3
TGTGCCAGCAGCTTAAAAGCTACCGGGGAGCTGTTTTTT,CASSLKATGELFF,13,TRBV7-3,.,.,TRBJ2-2
TGCGCCAGCACCCCCGGAGGGAGGGCCTCATACGAGCAGTACTTC,CASTPGGRASYEQYF,15,TRBV5-1,TRBD2,.,TRBJ2-7
TGTGCCAGCAGTTCATACCCTAGCGGGACCCAGTACTTC,CASSSYPSGTQYF,13,TRBV27,TRBD2,.,TRBJ2-5
TGCAGTGCTCCCGGGACAACCGAAGCTTTCTTT,CSAPGTTEAFF,11,TRBV20-1,.,.,TRBJ1-1
TGTGCCAGCAGCTTGGTGGGGACAGGGGCCAAAAACATTCAGTACTTC,CASSLVGTGAKNIQYF,16,TRBV5-6,TRBD1,.,TRBJ2-4
TGTGCCAGCAGCGTAGCCGTTCGGGGGCACACAGATACGCAGTATTTT,CASSVAVRGHTDTQYF,16,TRBV9,.,once,TRBJ2-3
TGTGCCAGCAGCCAAGAAGGACAAATTAATTCACCCCTCCACTTT,CASSQEGQINSPLHF,15,TRBV4-2,.,.,TRBJ1-6
TGTGCCAGCAGCTTAATAGGGACAGGGATTTTGGAGACCCAGTACTTC,CASSLIGTGILETQYF,16,TRBV7-9,TRBD1,.,TRBJ2-5
TGCGCCAGCCGAACAGGGGGTCCCCCTAACTATGGCTACACCTTC,CASRTGGPPNYGYTF,15,TRBV5-1,TRBD1,.,TRBJ1-2
TGTGCCAGCAGCTTAGTACCGGGTCCCCGGCCCCTCCACTTT,CASSLVPGPRPLHF,14,TRBV7-9,.,.,TRBJ1-6
TGTGCCAGCAGTGAAGAAGGGAGAGGGAACGGGGAGCAGTACTTC,CASSEEGRGNGEQYF,15,TRBV2,.,few,TRBJ2-7
TGTGCCACCAGCAGAGTACTAGCGGGAGGTTACGAGCAGTACTTC,CATSRVLAGGYEQYF,15,TRBV15,TRBD2,.,TRBJ2-7
TGTGCCAGCAGCCCCCTAAGGGGCTCCTACAATGAGCAGTTCTTC,CASSPLRGSYNEQFF,15,TRBV6-2/TRBV6-3,.,.,TRBJ2-1
TGTGCCAGCAGTTCCCCTGGACGCCTCCGCGACACTGAAGCTTTCTTT,CASSSPGRLRDTEAFF,16,TRBV28,.,.,TRBJ1-1
TGTGCCAGCAGCTCCCGACTTCCTCTATCAGATACGCAGTATTTT,CASSSRLPLSDTQYF,15,TRBV6-5,.,.,TRBJ2-3
TGTGCCAGCAGCCCCGGGGCCGGGAATCAGCCCCAGCATTTT,CASSPGAGNQPQHF,14,TRBV7-3,.,.,TRBJ1-5